Reported below is one T cell receptor (beta chain). Its target is not known. Random hexamers served to reverse transcribe roughly 0.45 to 1 ug RNA. TCRdb used MiXCR to reprocess the immunoSEQ multiplex PCR reads, holding one entry per CDR3 protein. The sample lists approximately 94,000 distinct CDR3 sequences, 95% seen once, with 0.3% in the top ten. This entry comes from a study of CD8 T cells in Susac syndrome. Overall study results and limits: Among people with Susac, CD8+ clonal expansion was greatest in TEMRA cells and active patients.

The V end lost 5 bases, the J end lost 5 bases, and 15 bases lay between the germline ends. The germline V gene has CDR1 SGHTA and CDR2 FQGNSA. This CDR3 is built from 14 residues. The sequence was obtained from a human donor with Susac syndrome. The genes are TRBV7-2 and TRBJ2-5; no clear D gene. The sample taken for sequencing was CD8+ T cells from PBMCs. CDR3 nucleotides: TGTGCCAGCAGCCCAACCACAAGTACCGAGACCCAGTACTTC. Amino acids: CASSPTTSTETQYF.